The 4 T cell receptor beta chains below come from one sample, sequenced in a study of shared clonotypes between healthy human individuals. TCRdb's copy holds only in-frame clones and misses some; the assay was immunoSEQ multiplex PCR. The data contain some 1 million clones, about 75% of them singletons. Sequencing was performed on memory CD4+ T cells sorted from blood. Regarding subset: CD45RA-negative fraction. Receptor source: a man aged 18 to 35 in good health.

The J gene is TRBJ1-2, the V gene TRBV14, with no clear D. Germline CDR1 reads SGHDN; CDR2 reads FVKESK. The CDR3 extends over 11 amino acids. The V and J ends lost 0 bases and 8 bases respectively, with 4 bases between them. This CDR3 is CASSQDRGYTF. For the CDR3, the DNA is TGTGCCAGCAGCCAAGATCGAGGCTACACCTTC.

J is TRBJ1-1 and V is TRBV5-6, with D unresolved. The CDR3 spans 14 residues. CDR1 is SGHDT, CDR2 YYEEEE, per germline. V lost 3 bases to trimming and J lost 6 bases, with 15 bases between them. The CDR3, as DNA: TGTGCCAGCAGCTCCCTTGAGCAGGTCGCTGAAGCTTTCTTT. Its protein product is CASSSLEQVAEAFF.

The chain uses TRBV5-1 and TRBJ1-1, with a possible D match to TRBD1 (6 bases). The V and J ends lost 4 bases and 0 bases respectively, with 16 bases between them. Germline loops: CDR1 SGHRS, CDR2 YFSETQ. CDR3 size: 16 residues. The CDR3 sequence: CASSPAGGLMNTEAFF. The CDR3 DNA reads TGCGCCAGCAGCCCCGCCGGGGGGCTTATGAACACTGAAGCTTTCTTT. The full variable domain, rest sourced from reference TRBV5-1 and TRBJ1-1, is KAGVTQTPRYLIKTRGQQVTLSCSPISGHRSVSWYQQTPGQGLQFLFEYFSETQRNKGNFPGRFSGRQFSNSRSEMNVSTLELGDSALYLCASSPAGGLMNTEAFFGQGTRLTVV.

The chain couples TRBV6-7 to TRBJ2-3; 11 nucleotides match TRBD2. TRBV6-7 is treated as an ORF (open reading frame) with a function not yet certain. The CDR3 has 15 residues. The V gene end was trimmed by 5 bases and the J gene end by 6 bases; junction bases not matched to a gene: 7. CDR3 sequence reads: CASSTLAGEFDTQYF. CDR3 nucleotide sequence: TGTGCCAGCAGTACACTAGCGGGAGAGTTTGATACGCAGTATTTT.